These T cell receptor beta chains were read from a single sample in a study of control samples from healthy donors and cancer patients. Assay used: immunoSEQ multiplex PCR; TCRdb lists only in-frame clones, some missing. The data contain roughly 100,000 clones, roughly nine tenths of them singletons. Sequenced: blood. The receptor source for this set is a woman aged 18-29 years in good health. CDR3s include the opening cysteine and the closing phenylalanine or tryptophan. The order of the fields is D gene, clone size, V gene, J gene, CDR3 DNA, CDR3 protein. The D gene is left open where the match is weak. Size tells how often a clone was seen (once, few, many) or the class of an expanded clone, and some rows leave it out.

>TRBD1|once|TRBV19|TRBJ1-4
TGTGCCAGTAGTCTGTGGACAGGGTATAATGAAAAACTGTTTTTT
CASSLWTGYNEKLFF
>-|-|TRBV11-2|TRBJ2-7
TGTGCCAGCAGTCCAGGGGACCCCTACGAGCAGTACTTC
CASSPGDPYEQYF
>TRBD1|-|TRBV3-1/TRBV3-2|TRBJ1-5
TGTGCCAGCAGCCCTAGGGGACAGTCAGAGCCCCAGCATTTT
CASSPRGQSEPQHF
>-|-|TRBV11-2|TRBJ1-4
TGTGCCAGCAGCTTAGATGAAAAACTGTTTTTT
CASSLDEKLFF
>TRBD2|-|TRBV3-1/TRBV3-2|TRBJ2-3
TGTGCCAGCAGCCAATGGGGAGGGGACTACCCCACAGATACGCAGTATTTT
CASSQWGGDYPTDTQYF
>-|-|TRBV6-2/TRBV6-3|TRBJ1-5
TGTGCCAGCAGTTACTTAACCATAAATCAGCCCCAGCATTTT
CASSYLTINQPQHF
>TRBD1|-|TRBV11-2|TRBJ1-4
TGTGCCAGCAGCCTGACAGGGGGTTATGAAAAACTGTTTTTT
CASSLTGGYEKLFF
>-|-|TRBV2|TRBJ1-5
TGTGCCAGCAAGGGCGACAATCAGCCCCAGCATTTT
CASKGDNQPQHF
>-|-|TRBV6-1|TRBJ2-2
TGTGCCAGCAGTGAGACGAGAATTCCCGGGGAGCTGTTTTTT
CASSETRIPGELFF
>-|once|TRBV20-1|TRBJ2-6
TGCAGTGCTAGTGATTCGAGCATCTCAGGGGCCAACGTCCTGACTTTC
CSASDSSISGANVLTF
>-|-|TRBV19|TRBJ1-2
TGTGCCAGTCTAGGTGATATCGGCTATGGCTACACCTTC
CASLGDIGYGYTF
>-|-|TRBV4-1|TRBJ1-5
TGCGCCAGCAGCCAAGATAGAACAGGGAGCAATCAGCCCCAGCATTTT
CASSQDRTGSNQPQHF
>-|-|TRBV6-6|TRBJ1-2
TGTGCCAGCAGTTACGGCAGTCCGGGGGGGACCTATGGCTACACCTTC
CASSYGSPGGTYGYTF
>-|-|TRBV24-1|TRBJ2-5
TGTGCCACCAGTGCCCACCAAGAGACCCAGTACTTC
CATSAHQETQYF
>-|-|TRBV19|TRBJ1-5
TGTGCCAGTAGTAGGAAGGGGCAGCCCCAGCATTTT
CASSRKGQPQHF
>TRBD1|-|TRBV20-1|TRBJ2-2
TGCAGTGCCAGTAAGGCAGGGGGAAGTATTGCCGGGGAGCTGTTTTTT
CSASKAGGSIAGELFF
>-|-|TRBV27|TRBJ1-2
TGTGCCAGCAGTTCTCAGGGGCACTCTTCTTATGGCTACACCTTC
CASSSQGHSSYGYTF
>-|-|TRBV5-1|TRBJ1-1
TGCGCCAGCAGCTTGGGCCGGGAGAACACTGAAGCTTTCTTT
CASSLGRENTEAFF
>-|-|TRBV10-2|TRBJ2-3
TGCGCCAGCAGGTACCAGGGAGGTCCTCGCACAGATACGCAGTATTTT
CASRYQGGPRTDTQYF
>-|-|TRBV3-1/TRBV3-2|TRBJ1-2
TGTGCCAGCAGCCAGGAACCTTCTAACTATGGCTACACCTTC
CASSQEPSNYGYTF
>TRBD2|once|TRBV11-2|TRBJ2-7
TGTGCCAGCAGCTTATCTCAACCGCTAGCGGGGGTTTACGAGCAGTACTTC
CASSLSQPLAGVYEQYF
>-|-|TRBV6-5|TRBJ2-1
TGTGCCAGCACCGAGACCTTGAGCTCCTACAATGAGCAGTTCTTC
CASTETLSSYNEQFF
>-|-|TRBV7-6|TRBJ1-4
TGTGCCAGCAGCTTAGTTTCAGGGAGGAATGAAAAACTGTTTTTT
CASSLVSGRNEKLFF
>-|-|TRBV10-3|TRBJ1-6
TGTGCCATCAGTGATGTAGCCAATTCACCCCTCCACTTT
CAISDVANSPLHF
>-|-|TRBV28|TRBJ1-6
TGTGCCAGCGGAGGGACAACGTATAATTCACCCCTCCACTTT
CASGGTTYNSPLHF
>TRBD2|-|TRBV3-1/TRBV3-2|TRBJ2-7
TGTGCCAGCAGCCTTTCGGGACTTTCAGCGGGGGAGCAGTACTTC
CASSLSGLSAGEQYF
>-|few|TRBV6-6|TRBJ2-7
TGTGCCAGCAGTTACTTGTCCTCCTACGAGCAGTACTTC
CASSYLSSYEQYF
>-|-|TRBV11-2|TRBJ2-7
TGTGCCAGCAGGTTAAGCGGCTCCTACGAGCAGTACTTC
CASRLSGSYEQYF
>-|-|TRBV6-1|TRBJ2-5
TGTGCCAGCAGTGAAGCCCCACAGACTTCTCAGTACTTC
CASSEAPQTSQYF
>-|-|TRBV11-2|TRBJ2-1
TGTGCCAGCAGCTTAGAGCCGGGGGCCTACAATGAGCAGTTCTTC
CASSLEPGAYNEQFF
>TRBD1|-|TRBV4-3|TRBJ1-1
TGCGCCAGCAGCAGGGGGACAGGGGGTGGAAACACTGAAGCTTTCTTT
CASSRGTGGGNTEAFF
>-|-|TRBV24-1|TRBJ1-6
TGTGCCACCAGTGACAGATCGGGTAATTCACCCCTCCACTTT
CATSDRSGNSPLHF
>-|-|TRBV6-5|TRBJ1-1
TGTGCCAGCAGCCCACAGGGGAACACTGAAGCTTTCTTT
CASSPQGNTEAFF
>TRBD1|few|TRBV29-1|TRBJ1-3
TGCAGCGTTGCACCCGGGACAGGGACTGGAAACACCATATATTTT
CSVAPGTGTGNTIYF
>-|-|TRBV7-8|TRBJ1-5
TGTGCCAGCAGCTTAGGGACAAAGTCATATCAGCCCCAGCATTTT
CASSLGTKSYQPQHF
>-|few|TRBV28|TRBJ2-3
TGTGCCAGCATCCGGGGGGCCGAGGTAGATACGCAGTATTTT
CASIRGAEVDTQYF